A single sample is the source of the 22 T cell receptor beta chains below, sequenced in a study of T-cell memory formation after mild COVID-19. Via MiXCR, TCRdb re-called the 5' RACE reads, giving one row per CDR3 protein. Counted here are roughly 410,000 distinct CDR3 sequences, 24% occurring once; the ten biggest clones make up about 8.7%. The specimen sequenced was PBMCs or a T cell subset sorted from them (not recorded which). These TCRs come from an adult woman who had mild COVID-19 (a few samples of this study predate the infection). Cell type and time point are not known.

The genes are TRBV18 and TRBJ2-5; 7 bases are a match to TRBD1. This CDR3 spans 14 amino acids. With 2 bases clipped from V and 3 bases from J, the junction kept 3 bases outside the gene matches. Per the germline V gene, CDR1 is KGHSH and CDR2 is LQKENI. The chain's CDR3 is CASSPAGQEETQYF. The CDR3 DNA reads as TGTGCCAGCTCACCAGCAGGACAGGAAGAGACCCAGTACTTC.

The chain is built from TRBV5-1 and TRBJ2-1; no reliable D call. The CDR3 sequence is 12 residues long. The V gene's germline CDR1 is SGHRS and CDR2 YFSETQ. V lost 7 bases to trimming and J lost 8 bases, with 13 bases between them. The CDR3 bases are TGCGCCAGCTCCGTGGCCTTCCATGAGCAGTTCTTC. Translation gives CASSVAFHEQFF.

This clonotype was recorded many times. The chain combines TRBV12-3 or TRBV12-4 with TRBJ2-7; D gene ambiguous. The CDR3 length is 14 residues. V dropped 6 bases and J dropped 1 base, with 13 bases sitting between them. DNA of the CDR3: TGTGCCAGCAGCCGCTCGACGGTTTCCTACGAGCAGTACTTC. Protein: CASSRSTVSYEQYF.

This clonotype was seen only a few times. The junction does not match germline at one end; this may be a read error. The CDR3, as DNA: TGCAGTGCGAGAGGCAGGGACGGGACCTACGAGCAGTACTTC. Its translation is CSARGRDGTYEQYF. The rearrangement links TRBV20-1 to TRBJ2-7; D assignment may be TRBD1 or TRBD2 (5 bases each). CDR1 is DFQATT, CDR2 SNEGSKA, per germline (reference sequence). The CDR3 has 14 amino acids.

The genes are TRBV5-5 and TRBJ1-2, with TRBD1 matching over 9 bases. Trimming took 0 bases from V and 5 from J; bases not matched to a gene: 5. The CDR3 runs to 15 residues. Germline lookup yields CDR1 SGHKS and CDR2 YYEKEE (reference sequence). CDR3 sequence (DNA): TGTGCCAGCAGCTTGGTTTGGGACAGGGAATATGGCTACACCTTC. Protein sequence: CASSLVWDREYGYTF.

The chain is built from TRBV12-3 or TRBV12-4 and TRBJ2-1; 7 positions match TRBD2. V lost 3 bases and J lost 5; bases outside the gene matches: 7. The CDR3 covers 15 residues. CDR3 bases: TGTGCCAGCAGTTTTGGAGGGAGGGCCCACAATGAGCAGTTCTTC. This codes for CASSFGGRAHNEQFF.

In its sample, this clonotype was seen a few times. The chain employs TRBV4-1 and TRBJ2-3; maybe TRBD1 (5 bases). This CDR3 has 15 residues. The V end was cut by 1 base, the J end by 1 base, with 9 bases between. The germline V gene has CDR1 MGHRA and CDR2 YSYEKL. The CDR3 region has the DNA TGCGCCAGCAGCCAAGGTTGGGGCGGCACAGATACGCAGTATTTT. Translating it yields CASSQGWGGTDTQYF.

This chain joins TRBV6-1 and TRBJ2-2, with D possibly matching TRBD2 (6 bases). V was trimmed by 3 bases and J by 6 bases, leaving 17 bases between them. The germline CDR1 and CDR2 sequences are MNHNS and SASEGT. The CDR3 runs to 16 residues. DNA of the CDR3: TGTGCCAGCAGTGAGTTGTGGGGGGAGTCGTCCGGGGAGCTGTTTTTT. It yields the protein CASSELWGESSGELFF.

This clonotype was seen more than once but under ten times. This chain connects TRBV4-1 to TRBJ2-2, with 8 nucleotides matching TRBD1. Trimming took 4 bases from V and 3 from J; bases not matched to a gene: 4. Germline V lookup: CDR1 MGHRA, CDR2 YSYEKL. This CDR3 contains 15 residues. The CDR3 nucleotides read TGCGCCAGCAGCCCGACAGGGGTGGACACCGGGGAGCTGTTTTTT. Translated, it gives CASSPTGVDTGELFF.

This clonotype was observed a handful of times. The chain employs TRBV27 and TRBJ1-2; D uncertain. The CDR3 runs to 14 residues. CDR1 is MNHEY, CDR2 SMNVEV, per germline (reference sequence). Trimming left V 0 bases short and J 4 bases short, with 9 bases between. The CDR3 DNA reads as TGTGCCAGCAGTTTATCAGGTGTTGGCTATGGCTACACCTTC. Protein sequence: CASSLSGVGYGYTF.

This clonotype was seen at least ten times. The chain employs TRBV27 and TRBJ1-2, with a possible D match to TRBD1 (5 bases). V lost 4 bases and J lost 1, with 22 bases in between. The CDR3 runs to 18 residues. Germline V CDR1 and CDR2: MNHEY, SMNVEV (reference sequence). CDR3 region: CASSSLLGRWFLNYGYTF. The CDR3 DNA reads as TGTGCCAGCAGTTCACTTTTGGGACGTTGGTTTCTTAACTATGGCTACACCTTC.

The chain uses TRBV7-9 and TRBJ2-1; 7 bases map to TRBD2. CDR3 size: 17 residues. V lost 0 bases, J lost 3 bases, and 8 bases stayed unmatched. Germline V gives CDR1 SEHNR, CDR2 FQNEAQ (reference sequence). DNA of the CDR3: TGTGCCAGCAGCTTAGCCACCCTCCGGGACTACTACAATGAGCAGTTCTTC. This gives the protein CASSLATLRDYYNEQFF.

The table lists this clonotype with a few counts. J is TRBJ1-5 and V is TRBV5-1; D possibly corresponds to TRBD1 (6 bases). Looked up from germline, CDR1 is SGHRS and CDR2 is YFSETQ. This CDR3 region has 15 residues. Trimming left V 4 bases short and J 1 base short, with 12 bases between. This CDR3 reads CASSREGGSNQPQHF. CDR3 DNA sequence: TGCGCCAGCAGCCGCGAGGGGGGAAGCAATCAGCCCCAGCATTTT.

There are a few counts of this clonotype. The chain is built from TRBV7-8 and TRBJ2-1, with a possible D match to TRBD2 (5 bases). The CDR3 totals 14 residues. V lost 4 bases, J lost 2 bases, and 9 bases lay in between. Germline CDR1 SGHVS, CDR2 FQNEAQ. CDR3 coding DNA: TGTGCCAGCAGCTATGCCGGGACCTACAATGAGCAGTTCTTC. It encodes CASSYAGTYNEQFF.

This clonotype has a single count. The CDR3 end shows no conserved phenylalanine or tryptophan, and so a read error is likely. The DNA is left out, because the CDR3 cannot be placed on it with certainty; the CDR3 is given as TCRdb lists it. The genes are TRBV19 and TRBJ1-2; the table calls TRBD1, which could not be checked here. Germline V CDR1 and CDR2: LNHDA, SQIVND (reference sequence). The CDR3 is 13 amino acids in total, end residues counted. The CDR3 loop reads CASSIDGAPRHTS.

The chain links TRBV11-2 to TRBJ2-7; D is unresolved. Germline CDR1 and CDR2: SGHAT and FQNNGV. CDR3 size: 14 residues. V was pared by 1 base and J by 6 bases, with 13 bases between. DNA of the CDR3: TGTGCCAGCAGCTTAGCTTACAGTCTTCGCGAGCAGTACTTC. Translation gives CASSLAYSLREQYF.

The V gene is TRBV20-1, the J gene TRBJ2-1, with TRBD2 matching 14 bases. Trimming at V came to 0 bases and at J to 10 bases, leaving 17 bases not matched to a gene. This CDR3 is built from 19 residues. Germline values: CDR1 DFQATT, CDR2 SNEGSKA (reference sequence). The CDR3 spells CSARDSGLAGASPTGEQFF. DNA for the CDR3: TGCAGTGCTAGAGACTCGGGACTAGCGGGAGCTTCGCCTACGGGGGAGCAGTTCTTC.

This chain uses TRBV12-3 or TRBV12-4 with TRBJ2-7, with a possible D match to TRBD1 (8 bases). This CDR3 has 14 residues. V was clipped by 5 bases and J by 5 bases, with 16 bases between them. In nucleotides, the CDR3 is TGTGCCAGCAGTATACGGACAGGGAGGGACGAGCAGTACTTC. The encoded protein is CASSIRTGRDEQYF.

The table lists this clonotype with a few counts. The CDR3 nucleotides are TGTGCCAGCAGTGAATGGGTGGGAACCTACAATGAGCAGTTCTTC. It specifies CASSEWVGTYNEQFF. The V call is TRBV2, the J call TRBJ2-1; no clear D gene. V dropped 2 bases and J dropped 2 bases, with 10 bases sitting between them. The germline CDR1 and CDR2 sequences are SNHLY and FYNNEI. The length of the CDR3 is 15 residues.

This chain's CDR3 is CATRSGTSSGGYTF. The CDR3 DNA reads as TGTGCCACCAGGTCGGGGACTTCCTCGGGCGGCTACACCTTC. This sequence joins TRBV24-1 and TRBJ1-2; a possible D gene is TRBD1 (5 bases). Per the germline V gene, CDR1 is KGHDR and CDR2 is SFDVKD. This CDR3 has 14 amino acids. The V and J ends lost 7 bases and 8 bases respectively, with 19 bases between them.

V gene TRBV15 combines with J gene TRBJ1-1; 9 positions match TRBD1. J gave up 10 bases and V 0 bases, and 3 bases lay outside the gene matches. Germline CDR1 is LNHNV and CDR2 is YYDKDF (reference sequence). This CDR3 contains 13 residues. The CDR3, as DNA: TGTGCCACCAGCAGAGATCTGGGACAGGGAGCTTTCTTT. Protein: CATSRDLGQGAFF.

This clonotype was counted a few times. The chain links TRBV7-2 to TRBJ2-2, with 7 bases aligning to TRBD1. Germline lookup yields CDR1 SGHTA and CDR2 FQGNSA. CDR3 length: 15 residues. With V trimmed by 5 bases and J by 2 bases, 5 bases remained unmatched. CDR3 nucleotides: TGTGCCAGCAGCCTATACAGGGGAAACACCGGGGAGCTGTTTTTT. Protein: CASSLYRGNTGELFF. The full variable domain, in which reference TRBV7-2 and TRBJ2-2 provide the parts outside the CDR3, is GAGVSQSPSNKVTEKGKDVELRCDPISGHTALYWYRQSLGQGLEFLIYFQGNSAPDKSGLPSDRFSAERTGGSVSTLTIQRTQQEDSAVYLCASSLYRGNTGELFFGEGSRLTVL.